This passage covers 21 T cell receptor beta chains from one sample sequenced in a study of CD4 and CD8 cells across lung adenocarcinoma regions. TCRdb re-called the PCR reads with MiXCR, one entry per CDR3 protein. Of about 10,000 distinct CDR3 sequences listed, around half are singletons. The sequencing input was CD8+ T cells from the margin of a lung tumor. Receptor source: a male donor with lung adenocarcinoma. The CD4 and CD8 labels of this study may be unreliable.

The chain recombines TRBV10-1 with TRBJ2-5, with D perhaps assigned TRBD1 or TRBD2 (5 bases each). With the DNA end fitting TRBJ2-3 better, the J assignment may be wrong. CDR3 size: 15 residues. Germline loops: CDR1 WNHNN, CDR2 SYGVQD (reference sequence). The CDR3 reads CASLLRGKSPETQYF. The CDR3 bases are TGCGCCAGCTTGCTGAGGGGAAAATCCCCAGAGACCCAGTATTTT.

The V gene is TRBV5-1, the J gene TRBJ2-5; D is unclear. The CDR3 extends over 15 amino acids. Germline CDR1 reads SGHRS; CDR2 reads YFSETQ. The ends were cut back, 0 bases at V and 3 bases at J, with 12 bases in the middle. CDR3 sequence (DNA): TGCGCCAGCAGCTTGGTCGCCACACAAGAAGAGACCCAGTACTTC. Amino acids: CASSLVATQEETQYF.

The chain has TRBV7-9 and TRBJ2-1; 7 bases are shared with TRBD1. The J call may be wrong; the DNA end is better matched by TRBJ2-5. This CDR3 spans 14 amino acids. In germline, CDR1 is SEHNR, CDR2 FQNEAQ (reference sequence). The CDR3: CASSTGQPQETQYF. The CDR3 nucleotides read TGTGCCAGCAGCACGGGACAGCCACAAGAGACCCAGTACTTC.

The chain combines TRBV6-1 with TRBJ2-3; unclear D gene. The CDR3 is 12 residues long. V was cut by 4 bases and J by 4 bases, with 6 bases left in between. In germline, CDR1 is MNHNS, CDR2 SASEGT. The CDR3 DNA sequence: TGTGCCAGCAGTGTGGAATCAGATACGCAGTATTTT. Amino acids: CASSVESDTQYF.

The rearrangement joins TRBV7-3 to TRBJ2-3, with TRBD2 as a possible D gene (6 bases). The germline V and J ends were trimmed by 2 bases and 0 bases, with 9 bases remaining between them. Germline V lookup: CDR1 SGHTA, CDR2 FQGTGA. This CDR3 contains 15 residues. The CDR3 coding sequence is TGTGCCAGCAGCTTAGATGGGACTAGCACAGATACGCAGTATTTT. This sequence encodes CASSLDGTSTDTQYF.

Comments on this clonotype: An end of the junction does not agree with germline; a read error may underlie this. This chain's CDR3 is CASCRDITNTQYF. As DNA, the CDR3 is TGTGCCAGCTGCCGGGACATCACAAATACGCAGTATTTC. This chain uses TRBV6-1 with TRBJ2-3, with D possibly matching TRBD1 (6 bases). Germline CDR1 is MNHNS and CDR2 is SASEGT. The CDR3 length is 13 residues.

Details on this clonotype: A read error may account for a junction end that differs from germline. This rearrangement joins TRBV10-1 to TRBJ2-6, with 8 nucleotides matching TRBD1. Germline assignment: CDR1 WNHNN and CDR2 SYGVQD (reference sequence). CDR3 length equals 13 residues. In DNA, the CDR3 is TGCGCCAGGCAGGGGGCTGGGGCCAACGTCCTGTCCTTC. Its protein product is CARQGAGANVLSF.

Of note for this clonotype: Its ends do not fully match the called genes, so a read error is possible. This rearrangement joins TRBV10-1 to TRBJ2-3; D may be TRBD1 or TRBD2 (6 bases each). CDR3 length equals 15 residues. From germline, CDR1 is WNHNN and CDR2 SYGVQD (reference sequence). The CDR3 sequence is CASLLGGRSPETQYF. The CDR3 DNA follows: TGCGCCAGCTTGCTGGGGGGCCGATCCCCAGAGACGCAGTATTTT.

This clonotype is termed hyperexpanded. This chain links TRBV6-1 with TRBJ2-1, with D possibly matching TRBD2 (6 bases). CDR1 and CDR2 (germline): MNHNS, SASEGT. V was clipped by 2 bases and J by 6 bases, with 14 bases between them. CDR3 length equals 15 residues. CDR3 in DNA: TGTGCCAGCAGTGAATGGAGCGGGCGCAGCAATGAGCAGTTCTTC. Translating it yields CASSEWSGRSNEQFF.

This clonotype was seen at least ten times. The chain recombines TRBV7-6 with TRBJ2-1, with D perhaps matching TRBD2 (5 bases). Matching the DNA end better, TRBJ2-7 makes the J call doubtful. The CDR3 is 15 residues long. Germline loops: CDR1 SGHVS, CDR2 FNYEAQ. CDR3 amino acids: CASSLFTGKEYEQYF. CDR3 DNA sequence: TGTGCCAGCAGCTTATTCACGGGGAAGGAGTACGAGCAGTACTTC.

V is TRBV7-2 and J is TRBJ1-1; 8 bases agree with TRBD1. V gave up 5 bases and J gave up 4 bases; unmatched junction bases: 6. This CDR3 contains 14 residues. Germline values: CDR1 SGHTA, CDR2 FQGNSA. The CDR3 loop reads CASSTDRGATEAFF. Here the CDR3 DNA reads TGTGCCAGCAGCACTGACAGGGGAGCCACTGAAGCTTTCTTT.

V usage is TRBV27 and J usage is TRBJ2-1; 8 bases match TRBD2. CDR1 is MNHEY, CDR2 SMNVEV, per germline (reference sequence). V lost 2 bases and J lost 9; bases outside the gene matches: 9. CDR3 size: 15 residues. The CDR3 coding sequence is TGTGCCAGCAGTTTACGAGCGGGAGTAATAGGTGAGCAGTTCTTC. Translation: CASSLRAGVIGEQFF.

In its sample, this clonotype ranks as medium-sized. This chain connects TRBV6-1 to TRBJ2-1; D might be TRBD1 (5 bases). This CDR3 is built from 14 residues. Trimming cost V 6 bases and J 0 bases, with 9 bases left between them. Germline CDR1 MNHNS, CDR2 SASEGT. The CDR3: CASSRQSSYNEQFF. The CDR3 DNA sequence: TGTGCCAGCAGCAGACAGAGCTCCTACAATGAGCAGTTCTTC.

The gene calls are TRBV9 and TRBJ2-3; D possibly corresponds to TRBD2 (5 bases). The CDR3 is 14 residues long. V lost 3 bases and J lost 2, with 10 bases in between. CDR1 and CDR2 (germline): SGDLS, YYNGEE. Here the CDR3 reads CASSAGVYTDTQYF. In DNA, the CDR3 is TGTGCCAGCAGCGCCGGGGTTTACACAGATACGCAGTATTTT.

In regard to this clonotype: A read error is possible here, since a much larger clone lies one base away. V is TRBV12-3 or TRBV12-4 and J is TRBJ2-2; D gene ambiguous. V was cut by 6 bases and J by 7 bases, with 12 bases left in between. This CDR3 region has 13 residues. The CDR3 nucleotides are TGTGCCAGCAGGTTCGGGTTTTACGGGGAGCTGTTTTTT. It specifies CASRFGFYGELFF.

With respect to this clonotype: Being one base from a much bigger clone, this may be a read error. The CDR3 ends on some other residue instead of the conserved phenylalanine or tryptophan, so this is likely a read error. The V gene is TRBV10-1, the J gene TRBJ2-1; no definite D call. The assigned J gene may be wrong: the sequence end matches TRBJ2-5 better. Germline CDR1 and CDR2: WNHNN and SYGVQD (reference sequence). The CDR3 extends over 14 amino acids. In nucleotides, the CDR3 is TGCGCCAGCAGTGGAGGCGGAAGAGGAGAGACCCAGTACTTA. Translation gives CASSGGGRGETQYL.

The chain recombines TRBV6-1 with TRBJ2-3; 7 bases line up with TRBD2. V was pared by 0 bases and J by 3 bases, with 0 bases of the junction left unmatched. This CDR3 is built from 14 residues. Germline V gene sequence: CDR1 MNHNS, CDR2 SASEGT. The CDR3 coding sequence is TGTGCCAGCAGTGAAGCCGGGGGGACAGATACGCAGTATTTT. Residues: CASSEAGGTDTQYF.

There are a few counts of this clonotype. Relative to the germline gene, one junction end is altered; a read error may explain this. This chain connects TRBV7-7 to TRBJ2-3; 8 bases align to TRBD2. Germline loops: CDR1 SSHAT, CDR2 FNYEAQ (reference sequence). The CDR3 extends over 15 amino acids. The CDR3 reads CASSLGGLDTDTQYF. The CDR3 nucleotides read TGTGCTAGCAGCTTAGGGGGACTAGACACAGATACGCAGTATTTT.

V gene TRBV6-1 combines with J gene TRBJ1-1, with D perhaps TRBD1 (6 bases). V gave up 9 bases and J gave up 1 base, with 15 bases separating them. Germline V gene data show CDR1 as MNHNS and CDR2 as SASEGT. The CDR3 has 14 residues. The CDR3: CASARGQSNTEAFF. CDR3 in DNA: TGTGCCAGTGCTCGCGGACAGTCGAACACTGAAGCTTTCTTT.

This clonotype has only a few counts. Possible read error: a much larger clone is one base away. V is TRBV6-1 and J is TRBJ2-1, with TRBD2 matching 8 bases. Germline V gene data show CDR1 as MNHNS and CDR2 as SASEGT. CDR3 size: 16 residues. J lost 10 bases, V lost 2 bases, and 13 bases had no gene match. CDR3 sequence (DNA): TGTGCCAGCAGTGAACTTAGCGGGAATCTATTTTACGAGCAGTTCTTC. Translation gives CASSELSGNLFYEQFF.

This clonotype rates as medium-sized. The rearrangement links TRBV11-3 to TRBJ2-7; tentatively, D is TRBD2 (5 bases). Trimming shortened V by 1 base and J by 2 bases, and 12 bases separated the two germline ends. CDR3 length: 15 amino acids. Germline assignment: CDR1 SGHNT and CDR2 YENEEA. For the CDR3, the DNA is TGTGCCAGCAGCTTAGGTCTGACTACCGCCTACGAGCAGTACTTC. Protein: CASSLGLTTAYEQYF.